Listed below are T cell receptor beta chains from one sample, sequenced in a study of low-dose radiotherapy and immunotherapy resistance in tumors. Via MiXCR, TCRdb re-called the reads, giving one row per CDR3 protein. The sample carries about 100,000 distinct CDR3 sequences, around 20% recorded once. Material: PBMCs, obtained after low-dose radiotherapy plus immunotherapy. The source is a male donor with prostate cancer. CDR3s include the opening cysteine and the closing phenylalanine or tryptophan. A D gene is named only where the DNA matches it firmly. Size tells how often a clone was seen (once, few, many) or the class of an expanded clone, and some rows leave it out.

13 | . | TRBJ1-5 | TRBD1 | TRBV2 | CASSGTGKQPQHF | TGTGCCAGCAGTGGGACAGGGAAGCAGCCCCAGCATTTT
16 | few | TRBJ2-1 | . | TRBV6-1 | CASSHYLAGGDTEQFF | TGTGCCAGCAGTCACTACTTGGCAGGAGGCGATACAGAGCAGTTCTTC
18 | few | TRBJ2-1 | TRBD1 | TRBV27 | CASLGGGTGAAGVAEQFF | TGTGCCAGCCTCGGGGGGGGGACAGGGGCCGCAGGGGTTGCTGAGCAGTTCTTC
14 | many | TRBJ2-1 | . | TRBV29-1 | CSVAPLGSYNEQFF | TGCAGCGTTGCCCCCCTGGGCTCCTACAATGAGCAGTTCTTC
12 | many | TRBJ2-7 | . | TRBV11-2 | CASSLDLYEQYF | TGTGCCAGCAGCTTAGACCTCTACGAGCAGTACTTC
14 | many | TRBJ2-5 | . | TRBV12-5 | CASGLLSAQGTQYF | TGTGCTAGTGGTTTGTTGTCAGCTCAAGGGACCCAGTACTTC
13 | . | TRBJ2-1 | TRBD2 | TRBV2 | CASKSGGYNEQFF | TGTGCCAGCAAGAGCGGGGGGTACAATGAGCAGTTCTTC
17 | . | TRBJ2-7 | TRBD1 | TRBV3-1 | CASSQGGPGQGSYEQYF | TGTGCCAGCAGCCAAGGTGGACCGGGACAGGGTTCCTACGAGCAGTACTTC
15 | many | TRBJ1-2 | . | TRBV11-2 | CASSLVSKADYGYTF | TGTGCCAGCAGCTTAGTTTCTAAGGCGGACTATGGCTACACCTTC
14 | . | TRBJ2-1 | . | TRBV11-2 | CASSSHTLYNEQFF | TGTGCCAGCAGCTCACATACATTATACAATGAGCAGTTCTTC
16 | many | TRBJ2-2 | . | TRBV2 | CAIENPVRGGTGELFF | TGTGCCATCGAGAACCCGGTCAGGGGGGGGACCGGGGAGCTGTTTTTT
15 | many | TRBJ2-5 | TRBD2 | TRBV7-3 | CASSTSGGPGETQYF | TGTGCCAGCAGTACTAGCGGGGGCCCCGGGGAGACCCAGTACTTC
15 | many | TRBJ2-1 | TRBD1 | TRBV4-2 | CASSTGQGANNEQFF | TGTGCCAGCAGCACGGGACAGGGGGCCAACAATGAGCAGTTCTTC
16 | many | TRBJ2-3 | TRBD2 | TRBV4-1 | CASSPRPGTSADTQYF | TGCGCCAGCAGCCCGCGTCCCGGGACTAGCGCCGATACGCAGTATTTT
15 | many | TRBJ1-1 | . | TRBV5-1 | CASSLEPGGDTEAFF | TGCGCCAGCAGCTTGGAGCCGGGGGGGGACACTGAAGCTTTCTTT
18 | many | TRBJ2-3 | TRBD2 | TRBV6-2/TRBV6-3 | CASSTTSGLAPLTDTQYF | TGTGCCAGCAGTACGACCTCCGGACTAGCACCACTCACAGATACGCAGTATTTT
15 | many | TRBJ2-1 | TRBD2 | TRBV12-3/TRBV12-4 | CASSTRGGSYNEQFF | TGTGCCAGCAGCACGCGGGGGGGCTCCTACAATGAGCAGTTCTTC
14 | many | TRBJ2-3 | . | TRBV2 | CASSKDSVGAPQYF | TGTGCCAGCAGCAAAGACTCCGTGGGTGCCCCGCAGTATTTT
19 | once | TRBJ2-3 | . | TRBV4-3 | CASSLTTLGQAGLPDTQYF | TGCGCCAGCAGCCTCACGACCCTTGGACAGGCGGGACTGCCAGATACGCAGTATTTT
14 | . | TRBJ2-1 | . | TRBV6-1 | CASTPPGGYNEQFF | TGTGCCAGCACCCCTCCCGGGGGCTACAATGAGCAGTTCTTC
15 | . | TRBJ2-2 | TRBD1 | TRBV11-3 | CASSLSDRDTGELFF | TGTGCCAGCAGCTTGTCGGACAGGGACACCGGGGAGCTGTTTTTT
13 | many | TRBJ1-2 | . | TRBV2 | CASSVTRGGGYTF | TGTGCCAGCAGTGTAACCAGGGGCGGTGGCTACACCTTC
14 | few | TRBJ1-2 | . | TRBV29-1 | CSVEAGGVRSGYTF | TGCAGCGTTGAAGCGGGAGGGGTGAGGTCGGGCTACACCTTC
17 | . | TRBJ2-7 | . | TRBV9 | CASSVGRSGVGSYEQYF | TGTGCCAGCAGCGTAGGCCGGTCGGGGGTGGGCTCCTACGAGCAGTACTTC
13 | few | TRBJ2-7 | . | TRBV4-2 | CASSQMEGYEQYF | TGTGCCAGCAGCCAAATGGAAGGGTACGAGCAGTACTTC
16 | few | TRBJ1-5 | . | TRBV5-1 | CASSEGPRGGHQPQHF | TGCGCCAGCAGCGAAGGACCGAGGGGCGGGCATCAGCCCCAGCATTTT
11 | . | TRBJ2-3 | . | TRBV6-6 | CASIWADTQYF | TGTGCCAGCATTTGGGCGGATACGCAGTATTTT
14 | . | TRBJ1-2 | TRBD1 | TRBV5-5 | CASSLATQGYGYTF | TGTGCCAGCAGCTTGGCCACACAGGGGTATGGCTACACCTTC